The 14 T cell receptor beta chains below come from one sample, sequenced in a study of blood T cells in healthy people across ages. A second PCR of about 7 to 11 cycles used a sample-barcoded 5' primer and a J-beta primer mix. Each CDR3 protein gets one entry after TCRdb re-called the 5' RACE reads with MiXCR. The repertoire holds about 780,000 distinct CDR3 sequences, with about 47% as singletons. Material for sequencing was blood. These receptors were collected from a man older than 75 in good health.

This sequence joins TRBV5-1 and TRBJ1-6; D unclear. V lost 2 bases, J lost 7 bases, and 10 bases lay in between. Germline assignment: CDR1 SGHRS and CDR2 YFSETQ. CDR3 length: 14 amino acids. The CDR3 here is CASSLAGRNSPLHF. The CDR3 region has the DNA TGCGCCAGCAGCTTAGCCGGGCGGAATTCACCCCTCCACTTT.

The V and J genes are TRBV2 and TRBJ2-5, with D tentatively TRBD1 or TRBD2 (5 bases each). This CDR3 comprises 13 residues. The germline V gene has CDR1 SNHLY and CDR2 FYNNEI. V shed 6 bases and J shed 11 bases, with 19 bases lying between them. The CDR3 coding sequence is TGTGCCAGCAGCGAGGGGAGACCTTGCAAGCAGTACTTC. Protein product: CASSEGRPCKQYF.

This clonotype has more than one count but fewer than ten. The V and J genes are TRBV9 and TRBJ2-1; D is possibly TRBD1 or TRBD2 (6 bases each). This CDR3 has 15 residues. CDR1 is SGDLS and CDR2 is YYNGEE in the germline V gene. V lost 0 bases to trimming and J lost 5 bases, with 12 bases between them. The chain's CDR3 is CASSVDVGGNNEQFF. CDR3 in DNA: TGTGCCAGCAGCGTAGACGTAGGGGGGAACAATGAGCAGTTCTTC.

The CDR3 nucleotides read TGTGCCAGCAGTTCCTGGGGAGCGGAAACAGATACGCAGTATTTT. The encoded protein is CASSSWGAETDTQYF. The genes are TRBV28 and TRBJ2-3; a weak D match, TRBD2 (5 bases). The CDR3 is 15 residues long. V lost 4 bases and J 3 bases, leaving 14 bases between the germline ends. The germline gives CDR1 MDHEN, CDR2 SYDVKM.

This clonotype was picked up many times. The chain couples TRBV29-1 to TRBJ2-3; weak D call: TRBD1 (5 bases). The CDR3 runs to 15 residues. V lost 6 bases to trimming and J lost 0 bases, with 16 bases between them. CDR1 is SQVTM and CDR2 is ANQGSEA in the germline V gene. The CDR3: CSVATQGPSTDTQYF. Here the CDR3 DNA reads TGCAGCGTCGCCACTCAGGGCCCTAGCACAGATACGCAGTATTTT.

This clonotype was counted a few times. The rearrangement joins TRBV28 to TRBJ2-3; D is uncertain. Germline V gene lookup returns CDR1 MDHEN and CDR2 SYDVKM. Trimming removed 7 bases at V and 10 bases at J, with 18 bases between. The CDR3 spans 13 residues. CDR3 in amino acids: CASTERVEEAQYF. CDR3 nucleotide sequence: TGTGCCAGCACCGAAAGGGTGGAAGAAGCGCAGTATTTT.

This clonotype occurred a few times. The V gene is TRBV7-2, the J gene TRBJ2-7, with TRBD2 matching 11 bases. CDR3 size: 17 residues. CDR1 SGHTA and CDR2 FQGNSA come from the germline V gene. V lost 5 bases, J lost 3 bases, and 12 bases stayed unmatched. Here the CDR3 reads CASSLTGGLADSYEQYF. The DNA for the CDR3 is TGTGCCAGCAGCCTGACAGGGGGACTAGCGGACAGCTACGAGCAGTACTTC.

This clonotype came up a few times. The chain carries TRBV28 and TRBJ1-2; tentatively, D is TRBD1 (5 bases). The germline V and J ends were trimmed by 8 bases and 0 bases, with 10 bases remaining between them. Germline V lookup: CDR1 MDHEN, CDR2 SYDVKM. The CDR3 totals 13 residues. CDR3 coding DNA: TGTGCCAGCGCTGAAGGGGCTAACTATGGCTACACCTTC. It encodes CASAEGANYGYTF.

This clonotype was seen just once. The chain uses TRBV4-3 and TRBJ2-1, with TRBD2 identical over 7 bases. The CDR3 is 15 amino acids. Germline V gives CDR1 LGHNA, CDR2 YSLEER. Trimming took 4 bases from V and 2 from J; bases not matched to a gene: 5. The DNA of the CDR3 is TGCGCCAGCAGCCCAGGACTAGACACCTACAATGAGCAGTTCTTC. Amino acids: CASSPGLDTYNEQFF.

The V call is TRBV4-2, the J call TRBJ2-4; 7 bases are a match to TRBD2. Matching the DNA end better, TRBJ2-7 makes the J call doubtful. CDR3 length: 16 residues. In germline, CDR1 is LGHNA, CDR2 YNFKEQ. The DNA for the CDR3 is TGTGCCAGCAGCCAAGAGGGAGCGGGGCCATCCTACGAGCAGTACTTC. Its protein is CASSQEGAGPSYEQYF.

This clonotype was found once. V and J are TRBV13 and TRBJ2-5, with 11 positions matching TRBD2. Gene TRBJ2-7 matches the end of the DNA better, so the J call may be wrong. The CDR3 consists of 15 residues. The germline V gene has CDR1 PRHDT and CDR2 FYEKMQ (reference sequence). The CDR3 DNA sequence: TGTGCCAGCAGCTTAGTTTCTAGCGGGAGGCCCGAGCAGTACTTC. Its protein product is CASSLVSSGRPEQYF.

The chain is built from TRBV12-3 or TRBV12-4 and TRBJ2-7; no definite D call. V lost 6 bases and J 0 bases, leaving 18 bases between the germline ends. The CDR3 runs to 16 residues. In DNA, the CDR3 is TGTGCCAGCAGAGCTGGACGGGCCAAGAGCTCCTACGAGCAGTACTTC. Protein: CASRAGRAKSSYEQYF.

This clonotype appeared a few times. The V call is TRBV7-2, the J call TRBJ2-4, with 9 bases matching TRBD2. TRBJ2-7 matches the DNA end more closely, so the J call is doubtful. This CDR3 comprises 16 residues. Looked up from germline, CDR1 is SGHTA and CDR2 is FQGNSA. In nucleotides, the CDR3 is TGTGCCAGCAGCTTAAATCTGGGACTAGCAATCCACGAGCAGTACTTC. This codes for CASSLNLGLAIHEQYF.

V is TRBV21-1 and J is TRBJ2-7; TRBD1 is the table's D call and was not checked against the DNA. TRBV21-1 is a known pseudogene. CDR3 length: 17 amino acids. The CDR3, as DNA: TGTGCCAGCAGCAAAGCGCAGGGGCAGGTCGGCTCCTACGAGCAGTACTTC. Protein: CASSKAQGQVGSYEQYF.